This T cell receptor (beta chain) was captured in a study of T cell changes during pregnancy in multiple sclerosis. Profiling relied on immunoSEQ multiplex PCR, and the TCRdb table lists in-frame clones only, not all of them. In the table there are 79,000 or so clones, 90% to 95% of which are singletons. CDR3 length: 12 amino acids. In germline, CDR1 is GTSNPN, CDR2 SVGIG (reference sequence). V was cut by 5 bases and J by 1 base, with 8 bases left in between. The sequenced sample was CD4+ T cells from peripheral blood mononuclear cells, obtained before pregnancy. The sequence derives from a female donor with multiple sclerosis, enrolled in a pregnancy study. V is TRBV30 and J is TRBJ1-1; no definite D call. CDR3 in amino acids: CAWGRQNTEAFF. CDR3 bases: TGTGCCTGGGGTCGACAGAACACTGAAGCTTTCTTT.